These T cell receptor beta chains were read from a single sample in a study of CD8 T cell repertoires and HIV-1 epitope variants. These receptors are not linked to any known antigen. Method: immunoSEQ multiplex PCR; TCRdb's copy keeps in-frame clones and lacks some. Of some 5,000 clones in the sample, 55% to 80% were seen once. Input material: cultured CD8+ T cells derived from PBMCs. The receptors here all came from a male donor with HIV. Each CDR3 is given with its conserved first and last residue. Fields, in order: V gene, D gene, clone size, J gene, CDR3 DNA, CDR3 protein. The D gene is left open where the match is weak. The size of a clone is reported for some rows only, either as once, few or many, or as a class for expanded clones.

V: TRBV5-6
D: NA
size: once
J: TRBJ2-5
DNA: TGTGCCAGCACCTCAGTGGGCAGGGGACAAGAGACCCAGTACTTC
CDR3: CASTSVGRGQETQYF

V: TRBV4-3
D: TRBD2
size: few
J: TRBJ2-7
DNA: TGCGCCAGCAGCCCCCAGCGGGGGAGTTACGAGCAGTACTTC
CDR3: CASSPQRGSYEQYF

V: TRBV29-1
D: NA
size: NA
J: TRBJ1-1
DNA: TGCAGCGTTGAGGGCAGCACTGAAGCTTTCTTT
CDR3: CSVEGSTEAFF

V: TRBV5-1
D: NA
size: NA
J: TRBJ1-1
DNA: TGCGCCAGCAGCTTGGTCAGCATGAACACTGAAGCTTTCTTT
CDR3: CASSLVSMNTEAFF

V: TRBV7-2
D: NA
size: NA
J: TRBJ1-1
DNA: TGTGCCAGCAGCGCAAGGCCGGGGGGCGGGTCGCTGGACACTGAAGCTTTCTTT
CDR3: CASSARPGGGSLDTEAFF

V: TRBV5-1
D: TRBD1
size: NA
J: TRBJ1-1
DNA: TGCGCCAGCAGCTTGGGACAGGGGTCCGGTAAAGCTTTCTTT
CDR3: CASSLGQGSGKAFF

V: TRBV19
D: NA
size: NA
J: TRBJ2-7
DNA: TGTGCCAGTAGTATAGCTGGGGACACCCTATACGAGCAGTACTTC
CDR3: CASSIAGDTLYEQYF

V: TRBV7-2
D: NA
size: NA
J: TRBJ2-3
DNA: TGTGCCAGCAGCTTAATGGCTAGCGTAAGCACAGATACGCAGTATTTT
CDR3: CASSLMASVSTDTQYF

V: TRBV28
D: TRBD1
size: NA
J: TRBJ2-1
DNA: TGTGCCGCCGGACAGGTTTACAATGAGCAGTTCTTC
CDR3: CAAGQVYNEQFF

V: TRBV28
D: TRBD1
size: NA
J: TRBJ1-5
DNA: TGTGCGGTTTCAGGGGGGGTGTCGGGCAATCAGCCCCAGCATTTT
CDR3: CAVSGGVSGNQPQHF

V: TRBV28
D: NA
size: NA
J: TRBJ1-1
DNA: TGTGCCAGCAGTTTTTGGGGTGAGGGGTTGGGAACTGAAGCTTTCTTT
CDR3: CASSFWGEGLGTEAFF

V: TRBV27
D: TRBD1
size: NA
J: TRBJ2-5
DNA: TGTGCCAGCAGTTCCACGACAACCACACAGGGGGCGAAGGGCGAGACCCAGTACTTC
CDR3: CASSSTTTTQGAKGETQYF

V: TRBV9
D: NA
size: few
J: TRBJ1-4
DNA: TGTGCCAGCAGCGCCCGACTATCAGCTAATGAAAAACTGTTTTTT
CDR3: CASSARLSANEKLFF

V: TRBV6-5
D: NA
size: few
J: TRBJ2-1
DNA: TGTGCCAGCAGTTACAGGTGGGACACATACAATGAGCAGTTCTTC
CDR3: CASSYRWDTYNEQFF

V: TRBV7-6
D: TRBD1
size: few
J: TRBJ1-4
DNA: TGTGCCAGCAGCCCGGGGACAGGGGGCTTAACTAATGAAAAACTGTTTTTT
CDR3: CASSPGTGGLTNEKLFF

V: TRBV27
D: NA
size: NA
J: TRBJ2-7
DNA: TGTGCCAGCAGTTTTTCTCAGGGTTCCGAGCAGTACTTC
CDR3: CASSFSQGSEQYF

V: TRBV5-1
D: TRBD1
size: few
J: TRBJ2-7
DNA: TGCGCCAGCAGCTTGGCGGACAGGACTGCCGAGCAGTACTTC
CDR3: CASSLADRTAEQYF

V: TRBV27
D: TRBD1
size: NA
J: TRBJ2-2
DNA: TGTGCCAGCAGTTCCAGCAGGGACAGGAACACCGGGGAGCTGTTTTTT
CDR3: CASSSSRDRNTGELFF

V: TRBV4-1
D: NA
size: NA
J: TRBJ1-1
DNA: TGCGCCAGCAGCCAAGTAGCAGGACCGAACACTGAAGCTTTCTTT
CDR3: CASSQVAGPNTEAFF

V: TRBV19
D: TRBD1
size: NA
J: TRBJ2-3
DNA: TGTGCCAGTAGTCCCGGGACAGGGGGCGTAGATACGCAGTATTTT
CDR3: CASSPGTGGVDTQYF

V: TRBV11-1
D: NA
size: NA
J: TRBJ1-1
DNA: TGTGCCAGCAGCACTCAACGGAACACTGAAGCTTTCTTT
CDR3: CASSTQRNTEAFF

V: TRBV28
D: NA
size: NA
J: TRBJ1-4
DNA: TGTGCCAGCAGCGACTACTATAGGGACCTCGGAAATGAAAAACTGTTTTTT
CDR3: CASSDYYRDLGNEKLFF

V: TRBV5-1
D: NA
size: NA
J: TRBJ2-1
DNA: TGCGCCAGCAGCTTGGAACCGAACAATGAGCAGTTCTTC
CDR3: CASSLEPNNEQFF

V: TRBV21-1
D: NA
size: NA
J: TRBJ2-2
DNA: TGTGCCAGCAGCTCCACGGGACCGACATCGGCGAACACCGGGGAGCTGTTTTTT
CDR3: CASSSTGPTSANTGELFF

V: TRBV7-2
D: TRBD2
size: NA
J: TRBJ2-1
DNA: TGTGCCAGCAGCCCAGCGGGAGGCGCCTACAATGAGCAGTTCTTC
CDR3: CASSPAGGAYNEQFF

V: TRBV28
D: TRBD1
size: NA
J: TRBJ1-1
DNA: TGTGCCAGCAGTTCCCTCAGGGGGAGGGCTGAAGCTTTCTTT
CDR3: CASSSLRGRAEAFF

V: TRBV7-2
D: NA
size: medium-sized
J: TRBJ2-7
DNA: TGTGCCAGCAGCTTAGGGACATTGAGCTCCTACGAGCAGTACTTC
CDR3: CASSLGTLSSYEQYF